The TCR beta chain described here comes from a study of blood T cell repertoires in COVID-19. In the study overall: Acute and convalescent COVID-19 specimens originated in the United States, Italy and Spain. In each case, the material was cDNA or gDNA derived from T cells, B-cell-depleted T cells, or PBMCs.

The authors' processing: How many nucleated cells were present was estimated from reference gene primer amplification. Using immunoSEQ multiplex PCR, the repertoire was profiled, and TCRdb retains in-frame clones only, with some absent. V, J and clone size derive from that table, while D and trimming were established from the DNA sequence. The table includes under 200,000 clones, 80% to 90% detected once. The TCR sequence derives from a woman aged 70-85 years with acute or convalescent COVID-19. The sequenced sample consisted of peripheral blood.

This CDR3 reads CASSLPQGDHGYTF. The CDR3 nucleotides are TGTGCCAGCAGTCTCCCCCAGGGGGACCATGGCTACACCTTC. The chain links TRBV6-5 to TRBJ1-2, with 7 bases fitting TRBD1. This CDR3 is built from 14 residues. V gave up 5 bases and J gave up 6 bases; unmatched junction bases: 9. Germline CDR1 MNHEY, CDR2 SVGAGI.